The 6 T cell receptor beta chains presented below share a single source sample, sequenced in a study of blood T cell repertoires in COVID-19. TCRdb's table, derived via immunoSEQ multiplex PCR, lists solely in-frame clones and lacks some. The data contain around 320,000 clones, roughly nine tenths of them singletons. What was sequenced was peripheral blood. The receptors come from a man aged 18 to 29 with active or convalescent COVID-19.

This clone was seen a handful of times. CDR3 in DNA: TGTGCCAGCAGCATAAGGATACTAGCTTCGGAGACCCAGTACTTC. It specifies CASSIRILASETQYF. The chain couples TRBV5-8 to TRBJ2-5, with D perhaps matching TRBD2 (6 bases). CDR1 SGHTS and CDR2 YDEGEE come from the germline V gene. The CDR3 sequence is 15 residues long. Trimming pared 4 bases from V and 5 bases from J, leaving 18 bases between.

The chain joins TRBV19 to TRBJ2-2, with D maybe TRBD1 (5 bases). The V gene lost 11 bases and the J gene lost 0 bases, with 13 bases spanning the gap. This CDR3 spans 14 amino acids. From germline, CDR1 is LNHDA and CDR2 SQIVND (reference sequence). The CDR3 region is CAAQGNPNTGELFF. CDR3 nucleotide sequence: TGTGCCGCTCAGGGTAACCCGAACACCGGGGAGCTGTTTTTT. Supplemented by reference TRBV19 and TRBJ2-2, the full variable domain reads DGGITQSPKYLFRKEGQNVTLSCEQNLNHDAMYWYRQDPGQGLRLIYYSQIVNDFQKGDIAEGYSVSREKKESFPLTVTSAQKNPTAFYLCAAQGNPNTGELFFGEGSRLTVL.

This chain joins TRBV9 and TRBJ2-5; D is uncertain. The CDR3 sequence is 13 residues long. Per the germline V gene, CDR1 is SGDLS and CDR2 is YYNGEE. V lost 3 bases and J 2 bases, leaving 8 bases between the germline ends. CDR3 sequence (DNA): TGTGCCAGCAGCGAGAGAGTGCAAGAGACCCAGTACTTC. As protein: CASSERVQETQYF.

Note on this clone: Compared with germline, one end of the junction differs, possibly owing to a read error. V and J are TRBV11-2 and TRBJ1-1; D uncertain. The CDR3 runs to 12 residues. Germline CDR1 reads SGHAT; CDR2 reads FQNNGV. CDR3 nucleotides: TGTGCCAGCAGCTTAGATGGGAGCAGGCTAAAGTTT. Its translation is CASSLDGSRLKF.

This chain connects TRBV7-2 to TRBJ2-1; D gene ambiguous. The germline V and J ends were trimmed by 3 bases and 9 bases, with 12 bases remaining between them. The CDR3 length is 13 residues. Germline V lookup: CDR1 SGHTA, CDR2 FQGNSA. The CDR3 spells CASSFRLVGEQFF. DNA of the CDR3: TGTGCCAGCAGCTTCAGACTTGTGGGTGAGCAGTTCTTC.

The rearrangement joins TRBV29-1 to TRBJ2-1; 12 bases fit TRBD2. Germline V gene lookup returns CDR1 SQVTM and CDR2 ANQGSEA. This CDR3 spans 14 amino acids. The V and J ends lost 3 bases and 9 bases, in that order; junction bases with no gene match: 6. The CDR3 loop is CSVDPSGRAGEQFF. The CDR3 region has the DNA TGCAGCGTTGATCCTAGCGGGAGGGCCGGTGAGCAGTTCTTC.